Below, 2 T cell receptor beta chains from the same sample are listed, as sequenced in a study of blood T cell repertoires in COVID-19. The data were produced by immunoSEQ multiplex PCR, yet TCRdb's version contains in-frame clones alone and is incomplete. The data contain about 52,000 clones, over 85% of them seen just once; the ten biggest clones take up roughly 10%. Sequenced material: peripheral blood. These receptors originate from an elderly man with active or convalescent COVID-19.

The rearrangement links TRBV4-3 to TRBJ2-1, with 16 bases that match TRBD2. CDR1 is LGHNA, CDR2 YSLEER, per germline. V trimming: 0 bases; J trimming: 6 bases; junction bases outside the gene matches: 2. CDR3 size: 17 residues. Written as DNA, the CDR3 is TGCGCCAGCAGCCAAGAGGGACTAGCGGGAGGGGGCAATGAGCAGTTCTTC. Translating it yields CASSQEGLAGGGNEQFF.

The rearrangement joins TRBV29-1 to TRBJ1-4, with D perhaps TRBD1 (5 bases). There are 14 residues in the CDR3. V was pared by 4 bases and J by 4 bases, with 13 bases between. Looked up from germline, CDR1 is SQVTM and CDR2 is ANQGSEA. DNA of the CDR3: TGCAGCGTTGGGGGGGGGAGCTTTAATGAAAAACTGTTTTTT. It encodes CSVGGGSFNEKLFF.